This T cell receptor beta chain was retrieved from a study of glioma-infiltrating T cells after dendritic cell vaccination. The V gene lost 1 base and the J gene lost 3 bases, with 7 bases spanning the gap. CDR3 length: 13 amino acids. Germline CDR1 LNHDA, CDR2 SQIVND (reference sequence). Time point here: after dendritic cell vaccination, including at tumor progression/relapse. Only patients with spare fresh-frozen tumor and over two years of follow-up were included. All glioblastoma patients lacked an isocitrate dehydrogenase mutation. The primer mix had 60 V beta and 13 J beta primers. TCRdb's table, derived via immunoSEQ multiplex PCR, lists solely in-frame clones and lacks some. Counted here are approximately 110,000 clones, around 87% occurring once; the ten biggest clones make up 2.5% to 3.5%.

This chain uses TRBV19 with TRBJ2-7; D may be TRBD1 (5 bases). The specimen was blood, collected after dendritic cell vaccination. The TCR originated in a human donor with glioblastoma. DNA of the CDR3: TGTGCCAGTAGTATAGGACAGATCTACGAGCAGTACTTC. Its translation: CASSIGQIYEQYF.